Listed below are T cell receptor beta chains from one sample, sequenced in a study of T-cell reconstitution after alpha-beta-depleted transplantation in children. TCRdb independently ran MiXCR on the PCR reads; one entry per CDR3 protein. The repertoire holds about 260,000 distinct CDR3 sequences, with around a tenth as singletons. This sample comprised peripheral blood, obtained 180 days after TCRalphabeta/CD19-depleted stem cell transplant. The receptors derive from a male patient aged 2 to 9 who had a stem cell transplant for chronic granulomatous disease, so the T cells may come from the graft donor. CDR3s leave out the opening cysteine and the closing phenylalanine or tryptophan. D genes are given only for firm matches. Clone size is shown for a subset of rows, as once, few, many or a class of expanded clone.

V,size,D,length,CDR3
TRBV5-1,few,-,13,ASSLGATSTDTQY
TRBV5-1,many,TRBD2,15,ASSLVGSGISYNEQF
TRBV29-1,many,TRBD1,13,SVEVGTGGTYEQY
TRBV29-1,many,TRBD2,11,SVELAGGSIQY
TRBV4-2,many,-,10,ASSQVQREQF
TRBV5-1,few,-,13,ASSYRDSDTGELF
TRBV12-3/TRBV12-4,-,-,12,ASSLLSQGETQY
TRBV7-2,many,-,14,ASSHSEGLYNQPQH
TRBV12-5,many,TRBD1,19,ASGLVPWDREGTGEPGELF
TRBV3-1,many,-,10,ASSQEDETQY
TRBV3-1,many,-,12,ASSHYPDLSEQY
TRBV28,few,-,12,ASSFTPAFDTQY
TRBV18,many,-,12,ASSPDFGNSPLH
TRBV11-2,-,TRBD1,13,ASSPNRGNTGELF
TRBV5-4,-,-,9,ASSYDHELY